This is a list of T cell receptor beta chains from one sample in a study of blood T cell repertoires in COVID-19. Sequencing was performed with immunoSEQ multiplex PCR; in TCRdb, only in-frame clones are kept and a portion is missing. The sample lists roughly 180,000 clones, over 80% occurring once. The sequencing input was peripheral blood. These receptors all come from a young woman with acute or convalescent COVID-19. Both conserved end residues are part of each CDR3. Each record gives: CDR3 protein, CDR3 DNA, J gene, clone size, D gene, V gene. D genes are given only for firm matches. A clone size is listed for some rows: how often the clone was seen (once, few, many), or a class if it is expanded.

CASSDGQGWEKLFF,TGTGCCAGCAGCGACGGACAGGGTTGGGAAAAACTGTTTTTT,TRBJ1-4,-,TRBD1,TRBV6-5
CASSAGAGNTEAFF,TGTGCCAGCAGCGCAGGGGCGGGGAACACTGAAGCTTTCTTT,TRBJ1-1,once,-,TRBV7-3
CASSQGTPAPQETQYF,TGTGCCAGCAGCCAAGGCACTCCCGCCCCCCAAGAGACCCAGTACTTC,TRBJ2-5,-,-,TRBV3-1/TRBV3-2
CASSYPGGAQYF,TGTGCCAGCAGCTACCCCGGGGGGGCCCAGTATTTT,TRBJ2-3,once,TRBD2,TRBV7-3
CASSSQGYEQYF,TGTGCCAGCAGCTCACAGGGATACGAGCAGTACTTC,TRBJ2-7,few,-,TRBV11-1
CASSLGDRANYTF,TGTGCCAGCAGCCTGGGAGACCGCGCTAACTACACCTTC,TRBJ1-2,once,-,TRBV7-6
CVRSRQGGAGTGELFF,TGTGTCAGAAGTCGACAAGGGGGGGCTGGCACCGGGGAGCTGTTTTTT,TRBJ2-2,-,-,TRBV7-5
CASRAGMNNEQFF,TGCGCCAGCAGGGCAGGGATGAACAATGAGCAGTTCTTC,TRBJ2-1,-,-,TRBV5-1
CATRRQGGYGYTF,TGTGCCACCAGGCGACAGGGCGGCTATGGCTACACCTTC,TRBJ1-2,few,TRBD1,TRBV19
CASSIGGVGLLNTEAFF,TGTGCCAGTAGTATTGGAGGGGTTGGTCTATTGAACACTGAAGCTTTCTTT,TRBJ1-1,-,-,TRBV19
CASRPDRSGNTIYF,TGTGCCAGCAGACCGGACAGATCCGGAAACACCATATATTTT,TRBJ1-3,once,-,TRBV6-5
CASSSFYRVGNEQYF,TGTGCCAGCAGTTCATTCTACCGGGTCGGTAACGAGCAGTACTTC,TRBJ2-7,-,-,TRBV6-2/TRBV6-3
CASSGESGRADEQFF,TGTGCCAGCAGTGGGGAGAGCGGGAGGGCCGATGAGCAGTTCTTC,TRBJ2-1,medium-sized,TRBD2,TRBV6-4
CASSSQTGTNEKLFF,TGCGCCAGCAGCAGCCAGACAGGAACTAATGAAAAACTGTTTTTT,TRBJ1-4,-,-,TRBV5-1
CASSIASSGRNNEQFF,TGTGCCAGTAGTATAGCTTCAAGCGGGAGAAACAATGAGCAGTTCTTC,TRBJ2-1,-,TRBD2,TRBV19
CASSRGTDTQYF,TGTGCCAGCAGTCGAGGGACAGATACGCAGTATTTT,TRBJ2-3,-,-,TRBV27
CASSSTRDSAPGYTF,TGTGCCAGCAGCTCGACCCGGGACAGTGCGCCTGGCTACACCTTC,TRBJ1-2,-,TRBD1,TRBV11-2
CASSPTRVGYTF,TGTGCCAGCAGCCCTACACGGGTCGGCTACACCTTC,TRBJ1-2,-,-,TRBV7-3
CASSEGLASVNEQFF,TGTGCCAGCAGTGAGGGACTAGCGTCTGTCAATGAGCAGTTCTTC,TRBJ2-1,-,TRBD2,TRBV6-1
CATSDSTRAPRYTF,TGTGCCACCAGTGATTCGACCAGGGCCCCTCGCTACACCTTC,TRBJ1-2,-,-,TRBV24-1
CASSFYVAEAFF,TGTGCCAGCAGTTTCTATGTCGCTGAAGCTTTCTTT,TRBJ1-1,-,-,TRBV28
CASSSPLTSGRYEQYF,TGTGCCAGCAGTTCCCCTTTGACTAGCGGGCGCTACGAGCAGTACTTC,TRBJ2-7,-,TRBD2,TRBV6-2/TRBV6-3
CASSAGGAAGNSPLHF,TGCGCCAGCAGCGCGGGGGGGGCTGCGGGGAATTCACCCCTCCACTTT,TRBJ1-6,-,-,TRBV5-1
CASRVTGPNSPLHF,TGTGCCAGCAGGGTGACAGGGCCAAATTCACCCCTCCACTTT,TRBJ1-6,-,TRBD1,TRBV28
CASSYFPSFSNQPQHF,TGTGCCAGCAGTTACTTCCCGAGTTTTAGCAATCAGCCCCAGCATTTT,TRBJ1-5,-,-,TRBV6-2/TRBV6-3
CASSKIFRGNEKLFF,TGTGCCAGCAGCAAAATTTTCAGGGGGAACGAAAAACTGTTTTTT,TRBJ1-4,few,-,TRBV21-1
CASTLATANTEAFF,TGTGCCAGCACCCTCGCGACAGCGAACACTGAAGCTTTCTTT,TRBJ1-1,-,-,TRBV2
CASSLSANTEAFF,TGTGCCAGCAGTTTATCGGCGAACACTGAAGCTTTCTTT,TRBJ1-1,-,-,TRBV27
CASSRDSFYEQYF,TGTGCCAGCAGTCGGGACAGTTTCTACGAGCAGTACTTC,TRBJ2-7,once,TRBD1,TRBV6-5
CASSQVSGQGEETQYF,TGCGCCAGCAGCCAAGTCTCCGGGCAGGGGGAAGAGACCCAGTACTTC,TRBJ2-5,-,TRBD1,TRBV4-3
CAIGKQGYEQYF,TGTGCCATCGGGAAACAGGGCTACGAGCAGTACTTC,TRBJ2-7,-,-,TRBV10-3
CASSLPGQGAGGYTF,TGTGCCAGCAGCTTACCGGGACAGGGGGCGGGTGGCTACACCTTC,TRBJ1-2,-,TRBD1,TRBV5-4
CASSRTGGLETQYF,TGTGCCAGCAGTCGGACAGGGGGTTTAGAGACCCAGTACTTC,TRBJ2-5,-,TRBD1,TRBV6-6
CASSLGQGDWGTQYF,TGTGCCAGCAGCCTCGGACAGGGAGATTGGGGGACCCAGTACTTC,TRBJ2-5,few,TRBD1,TRBV7-2
CASSRTGGLDEQFF,TGTGCCAGTAGTCGGACAGGGGGTCTCGATGAGCAGTTCTTC,TRBJ2-1,-,TRBD1,TRBV19
CASSGPGLVTDTQYF,TGTGCCAGCAGTGGCCCGGGACTAGTCACAGATACGCAGTATTTT,TRBJ2-3,-,TRBD2,TRBV28
CASSSTSGRTSLADNEQFF,TGTGCCAGCAGTTCAACTAGCGGGAGGACATCCCTTGCCGACAATGAGCAGTTCTTC,TRBJ2-1,-,TRBD2,TRBV28
CASTPGQGSFYEQYF,TGTGCCAGCACTCCCGGACAGGGATCTTTCTACGAGCAGTACTTC,TRBJ2-7,-,TRBD1,TRBV3-1/TRBV3-2
CSASIRLSNYGYTF,TGCAGTGCTAGTATCCGACTGTCTAACTATGGCTACACCTTC,TRBJ1-2,-,-,TRBV20-1
CASGQGSVTQYF,TGTGCCAGCGGACAGGGTTCTGTGACCCAGTACTTC,TRBJ2-5,-,TRBD1,TRBV11-2
CATTTLGGPDNEQFF,TGTGCCACCACGACTCTCGGGGGGCCAGACAATGAGCAGTTCTTC,TRBJ2-1,-,-,TRBV6-4
CASSLHAGGYNEQFF,TGTGCCAGCAGCTTGCATGCGGGGGGGTACAATGAGCAGTTCTTC,TRBJ2-1,-,TRBD2,TRBV7-9
CASSLGGADYGYTF,TGTGCCAGCAGCTTAGGGGGAGCAGACTATGGCTACACCTTC,TRBJ1-2,-,-,TRBV7-8
CASSHGPGQMFGGTEAFF,TGTGCCAGCAGCCATGGGCCGGGACAAATGTTTGGGGGCACTGAAGCTTTCTTT,TRBJ1-1,-,-,TRBV14
CASSFGQGPNQPQHF,TGCGCCAGCAGCTTCGGGCAGGGCCCCAATCAGCCCCAGCATTTT,TRBJ1-5,-,-,TRBV5-1
CASSPARLNTEAFF,TGTGCCAGCAGCCCTGCCCGGTTGAACACTGAAGCTTTCTTT,TRBJ1-1,-,-,TRBV7-2
CASSSGTGVGEQYF,TGTGCCAGCAGTTCAGGGACAGGGGTTGGTGAGCAGTACTTC,TRBJ2-7,-,TRBD1,TRBV6-5